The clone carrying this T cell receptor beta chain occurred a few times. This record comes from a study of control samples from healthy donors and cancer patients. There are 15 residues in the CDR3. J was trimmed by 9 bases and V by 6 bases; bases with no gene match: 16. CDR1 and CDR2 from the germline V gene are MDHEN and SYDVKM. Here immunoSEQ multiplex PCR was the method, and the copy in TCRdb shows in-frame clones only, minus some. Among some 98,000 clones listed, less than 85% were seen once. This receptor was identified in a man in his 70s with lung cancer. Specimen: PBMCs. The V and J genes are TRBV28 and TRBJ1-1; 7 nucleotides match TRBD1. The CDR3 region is CASRVGDVTGYQAFF. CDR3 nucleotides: TGTGCCAGCAGAGTTGGCGACGTGACAGGGTATCAAGCTTTCTTT.